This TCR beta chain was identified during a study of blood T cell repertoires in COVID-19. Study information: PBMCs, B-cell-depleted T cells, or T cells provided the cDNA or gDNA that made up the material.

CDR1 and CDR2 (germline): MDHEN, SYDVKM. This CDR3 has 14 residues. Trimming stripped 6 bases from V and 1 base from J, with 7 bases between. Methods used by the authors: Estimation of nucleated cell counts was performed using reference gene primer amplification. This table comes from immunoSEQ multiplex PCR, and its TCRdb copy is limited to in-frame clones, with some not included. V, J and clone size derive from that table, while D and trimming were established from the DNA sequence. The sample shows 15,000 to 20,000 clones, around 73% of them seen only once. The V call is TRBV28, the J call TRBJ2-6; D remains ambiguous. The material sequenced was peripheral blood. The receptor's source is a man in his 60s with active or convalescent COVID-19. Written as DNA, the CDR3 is TGTGCCAGCAGCCGAGGTTCTGGGGCCAACGTCCTGACTTTC. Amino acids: CASSRGSGANVLTF.